This T cell receptor beta chain was captured by sequencing in a study of type 1 regulatory T cells. Study summary: This in vitro CD4 product, T-allo10, is enriched for Tr1 cells and alloantigen-specific.

This clonotype was found a few times. TCRdb reprocessed the reads with MiXCR, giving one entry per CDR3 protein. Of 90,000 to 100,000 distinct CDR3 sequences listed, 31% are singletons. Sequencing was carried out using CD4+ T cells, either the whole sample or a sorted fraction (not recorded which). This TCR was recovered from a human donor in good health.

This CDR3 is CASNPGVGNYGYTF. In DNA form, the CDR3 reads TGTGCCAGCAACCCGGGGGTGGGGAACTATGGCTACACCTTC. This chain uses TRBV2 with TRBJ1-2, with D possibly matching TRBD1 (5 bases). V was pared by 7 bases and J by 2 bases, with 14 bases between. The CDR3 sequence is 14 residues long. Germline CDR1 and CDR2: SNHLY and FYNNEI. The entire variable domain, with the rest obtained from reference TRBV2 and TRBJ1-2, is as follows: EPEVTQTPSHQVTQMGQEVILRCVPISNHLYFYWYRQILGQKVEFLVSFYNNEISEKSEIFDDQFSVERPDGSNFTLKIRSTKLEDSAMYFCASNPGVGNYGYTFGSGTRLTVV.